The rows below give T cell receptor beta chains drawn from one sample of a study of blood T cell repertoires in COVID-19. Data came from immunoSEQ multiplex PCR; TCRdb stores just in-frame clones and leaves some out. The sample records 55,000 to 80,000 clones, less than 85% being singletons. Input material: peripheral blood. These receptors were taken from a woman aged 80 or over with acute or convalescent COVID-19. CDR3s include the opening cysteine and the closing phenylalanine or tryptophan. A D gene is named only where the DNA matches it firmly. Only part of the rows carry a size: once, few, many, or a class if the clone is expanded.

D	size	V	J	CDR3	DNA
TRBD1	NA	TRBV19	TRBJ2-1	CASTPFGTGYSVQFF	TGTGCCAGTACCCCGTTTGGGACAGGGTATAGCGTGCAGTTCTTC
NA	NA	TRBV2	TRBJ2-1	CASSGQGGDEQFF	TGTGCCAGCAGTGGGCAGGGGGGCGATGAGCAGTTCTTC
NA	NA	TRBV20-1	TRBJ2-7	CSASPLRGAVNEQYF	TGCAGTGCTAGTCCTTTACGGGGGGCAGTCAACGAGCAGTACTTC
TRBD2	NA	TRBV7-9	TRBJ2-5	CASSPLAGRPKQETQYF	TGTGCCAGCAGCCCGTTAGCGGGGAGACCTAAACAAGAGACCCAGTACTTC
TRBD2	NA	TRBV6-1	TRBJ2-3	CASSEGGGPITDTQYF	TGTGCCAGCAGTGAGGGCGGGGGGCCCATTACAGATACGCAGTATTTT
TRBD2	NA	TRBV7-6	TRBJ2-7	CASSYRGGGIFYEQYF	TGTGCCAGCAGCTACCGCGGGGGTGGTATTTTCTACGAGCAGTACTTC
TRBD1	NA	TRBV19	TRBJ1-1	CASSVTGGALSTEAFF	TGTGCCAGTAGTGTAACAGGGGGCGCGTTAAGCACTGAAGCTTTCTTT
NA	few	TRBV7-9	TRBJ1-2	CASSLGGGRGYTF	TGTGCCAGCAGCTTAGGGGGCGGGAGAGGCTACACCTTC
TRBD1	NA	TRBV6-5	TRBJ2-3	CASNRDRGQDTQYF	TGTGCCAGCAACCGGGACAGGGGGCAAGATACGCAGTATTTT
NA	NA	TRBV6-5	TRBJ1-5	CASSYDGHSNQPQHF	TGTGCCAGCAGTTACGACGGACATAGCAATCAGCCCCAGCATTTT
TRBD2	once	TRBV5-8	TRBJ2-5	CASSTGLAVQETQYF	TGTGCCAGCAGCACGGGACTAGCGGTACAAGAGACCCAGTACTTC
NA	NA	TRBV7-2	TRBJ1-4	CASSSTSGTRGLEKLFF	TGTGCCAGCAGCTCCACTTCCGGGACTAGGGGGTTGGAAAAACTGTTTTTT
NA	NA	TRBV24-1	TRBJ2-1	CATARGATYNEQFF	TGTGCCACCGCCCGCGGGGCAACCTACAATGAGCAGTTCTTC
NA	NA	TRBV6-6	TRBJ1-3	CASSGFGGNTIYF	TGTGCCAGCTCAGGGTTCGGTGGAAACACCATATATTTT
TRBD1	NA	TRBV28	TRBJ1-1	CASRGGTGNTEAFF	TGTGCCAGCAGGGGAGGGACAGGGAACACTGAAGCTTTCTTT
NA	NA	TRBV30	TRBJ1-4	CAWKDKILGNEKLFF	TGTGCCTGGAAGGACAAAATCCTGGGTAATGAAAAACTGTTTTTT